This T cell receptor beta chain was found in a study of CD8 T cells in Susac syndrome (dated by TCRdb to the late 2010s). About the full investigation: Repertoire sequencing was used to test whether CD8+ T cell activation and differentiation in Susac syndrome was antigen driven. The clonality of the CD8+ T cell repertoire was compared across approximately 12 healthy donors, roughly 14 Susac syndrome patients and around 16 multiple sclerosis patients.

In the case of this clonotype: Its antigen specificity is not known. No base qualities exist here, and no much larger clone lies one base off it.

General findings and caveats noted by the study authors: The number of individuals in the TCR sequencing and HLA analysis was recognized as being relatively small.

RNA was extracted using the RNeasy kit, and about 0.5 to 1 ug of the RNA was reverse transcribed with random hexamers. The immunoSEQ multiplex PCR assay, which covers 54 Vbeta and 13 Jbeta segments, was used to amplify TCR beta CDR3 regions. PCR amplification bias was corrected using a synthetic template baseline for primer optimization and computational correction. The paper's processing steps were these. Reads were annotated to V, D and J genes according to IMGT and were analyzed with immunoSEQ Analyzer, with only productive sequences retained. Clonality was computed as one minus Shannon entropy normalized by log2 of the number of productive unique sequences. Public and private clones were assessed among the 100 most prevalent clones of each patient and control. Clones were defined as Susac-specific if absent from the healthy and MS cohorts, from 1052 published viral clones and from other ImmuneACCESS disease sequences. The public reads were run again by TCRdb, first through fastp at Q25 and then through MiXCR, and only productive beta chains were kept. Each entry merges the rows of one CDR3 protein and shows their most common DNA and genes. TCRdb, rather than the study authors, made the V and J calls. The sample table lists some 120,000 distinct CDR3 sequences, around 93% of them with a count of one. Together, the top ten hold approximately 0.12% of the sample.

Peripheral blood CD8+ and CD4+ T cells from healthy donors, Susac syndrome patients and multiple sclerosis patients were profiled by high-throughput TCR beta sequencing. Healthy donors were age- and sex-matched controls. Bulk CD8+ and CD4+ T cells were purified by magnetic negative isolation, while CD8+ TEMRA cells were enriched using FACS. Blood was collected in EDTA tubes and processed within 24 hours, with PBMCs isolated through density gradient centrifugation. PBMCs intended for TCR sequencing were cryopreserved in liquid nitrogen and thawed later in a water bath at 37 degrees C. A purity of at least 90% was achieved for sorted or isolated CD4+, CD8+ and CD8+ TEMRA cells. Sequencing input: CD8+ T cells from PBMCs. The sequence came from a human donor in good health.

The CDR3 sequence is CASSPTDNQPQHF. The nucleotide sequence is TGTGCCAGCAGTCCTACAGACAATCAGCCCCAGCATTTT. Here the chain combines TRBV3-1 and TRBJ1-5; the D gene is unclear. The CDR3 spans 13 residues, from the cysteine through the phenylalanine. The CDR3 DNA has 39 bases and is translated from base 1. The germline V gene (reference sequence) specifies LGHDT as CDR1 and YNNKEL as CDR2. Relative to germline, V is 6 bases shorter and J is 3 bases shorter, with 9 bases between their ends.